This TCR beta chain was retrieved from a study of blood T cell repertoires in COVID-19. Study-wide context: The origin of the acute and convalescent COVID-19 samples was the United States, Italy and Spain. The analysed material was cDNA or gDNA that came from T cells, B-cell-depleted T cells, or PBMCs.

Per the original methods: Scientists estimated how many nucleated cells there were by amplifying reference gene primers. Assay: immunoSEQ multiplex PCR; the TCRdb copy retains only in-frame clones and omits some. V, J and clone size were drawn from that table, and D and trimming were deduced from the DNA. This sample has 150,000 to 200,000 clones; 85% occur once, and the top ten carry under 4%. Germline CDR1 is SGDLS and CDR2 is YYNGEE. This CDR3 has 16 amino acids. V shed 3 bases and J shed 8 bases, with 20 bases lying between them. The TCR was taken from a human donor with acute or convalescent COVID-19. The donor label of this sample is uncertain. Sequencing used peripheral blood. V and J are TRBV9 and TRBJ1-4, with D perhaps matching TRBD1 (6 bases). CDR3 loop: CASSARSAGAEEKLFF. The CDR3 DNA is TGTGCCAGCAGCGCTCGGTCGGCAGGGGCTGAGGAAAAACTGTTTTTT.